The 5 T cell receptor beta chains below were found in one sample sequenced in a study of cytomegalovirus exposure and HLA in healthy donors. 60 Vbeta and 13 Jbeta primers were used in PCR. Sequencing used immunoSEQ multiplex PCR; TCRdb keeps in-frame clones, though not all of them. The table lists around 170,000 clones, about 84% of them singletons. Sequencing input: PBMCs. These receptors were obtained from a man in his fifties in good health and CMV-seropositive.

The chain links TRBV2 to TRBJ2-7; tentative D call: TRBD2 (5 bases). CDR1 and CDR2 (germline): SNHLY, FYNNEI. Deletions cut 6 bases from V and 2 bases from J, with 11 bases between. This CDR3 is built from 13 residues. CDR3 region: CASRAGLPYEQYF. The CDR3, as DNA: TGTGCCAGCAGGGCGGGCCTCCCCTACGAGCAGTACTTC.

The chain links TRBV5-5 to TRBJ2-3; 9 positions agree with TRBD2. The germline CDR1 and CDR2 sequences are SGHKS and YYEKEE (reference sequence). The CDR3 length is 18 residues. With 0 bases clipped from V and 5 bases from J, the junction kept 13 bases outside the gene matches. CDR3: CASSLEGGWRGGRDTQYF. As DNA, the CDR3 is TGTGCCAGCAGCTTGGAAGGGGGCTGGCGGGGGGGCAGAGATACGCAGTATTTT.

This chain links TRBV13 with TRBJ2-3; the match to TRBD2 covers 16 bases. The ends lost 5 bases at V and 5 bases at J; junction bases unmatched: 10. The V gene's germline CDR1 is PRHDT and CDR2 FYEKMQ (reference sequence). This CDR3 comprises 18 residues. CDR3 coding DNA: TGTGCCAGCAGCCCTGACCCGGGACTAGCGGGGGGGGAAGATACGCAGTATTTT. Protein sequence: CASSPDPGLAGGEDTQYF.

The rearrangement uses TRBV7-2 and TRBJ1-1, with D hard to call. V was cut by 4 bases and J by 0 bases, with 9 bases left in between. The CDR3 is made up of 14 amino acids. Germline-derived CDR1 and CDR2 are SGHTA and FQGNSA. The CDR3 loop is CASSSRAMNTEAFF. DNA of the CDR3: TGTGCCAGCAGCTCGAGAGCCATGAACACTGAAGCTTTCTTT.

The rearrangement uses TRBV5-1 and TRBJ2-5; 7 bases fit TRBD1. CDR3 size: 14 residues. Per germline, CDR1 SGHRS and CDR2 YFSETQ. Trimming at V came to 5 bases and at J to 4 bases, leaving 8 bases not matched to a gene. CDR3 in amino acids: CASRQGPVIETQYF. The CDR3 nucleotides read TGCGCCAGCAGACAGGGGCCGGTAATAGAGACCCAGTACTTC.